A selection of T cell receptor beta chains follows, all from one sample in a study of low-dose radiotherapy and immunotherapy resistance in tumors. TCRdb re-called the reads with MiXCR, one entry per CDR3 protein. The top ten hold around 10% of the sample, which has more than 70,000 distinct CDR3 sequences, 30% to 40% seen once. The sample consisted of PBMCs, taken before treatment. The receptors were sampled from a female donor with ovarian cancer. Each CDR3 is given with its conserved first and last residue. A D gene is named only where the DNA matches it firmly. A clone size is listed for some rows: how often the clone was seen (once, few, many), or a class if it is expanded.

>TRBJ2-7|NA|few|TRBV7-2
CASSFPRRLGYEQYF
TGTGCCAGCAGCTTCCCCCGGCGGTTGGGCTACGAGCAGTACTTC
>TRBJ2-2|NA|medium-sized|TRBV11-1
CASSPDRRRTGELFF
TGTGCCAGCAGCCCAGACAGGCGGAGGACCGGGGAGCTGTTTTTT
>TRBJ1-2|NA|many|TRBV14
CASSLAGGRNYGYTF
TGTGCCAGCAGCCTTGCTGGGGGGCGCAACTATGGCTACACCTTC
>TRBJ1-2|NA|NA|TRBV5-1
CASSLVKGLNYGYTF
TGCGCCAGCAGCTTGGTTAAGGGCCTCAACTATGGCTACACCTTC
>TRBJ2-1|NA|NA|TRBV30
CAWSGNNEQFF
TGTGCCTGGAGTGGAAACAATGAGCAGTTCTTC
>TRBJ2-5|TRBD1|many|TRBV13
CASSSRQGTKETQYF
TGTGCCAGCAGCTCCCGACAGGGAACAAAGGAGACCCAGTACTTC
>TRBJ2-1|TRBD2|NA|TRBV29-1
CSVAMAGGPGEQFF
TGCAGCGTTGCGATGGCGGGGGGCCCCGGTGAGCAGTTCTTC
>TRBJ2-7|TRBD2|NA|TRBV6-8
CASSAYGGGTYEQYF
TGTGCCAGCAGTGCCTACGGGGGGGGTACCTACGAGCAGTACTTC
>TRBJ2-1|TRBD1|NA|TRBV10-3
CAISGTGGGLYNEQFF
TGTGCCATCAGCGGGACAGGGGGAGGCCTCTACAATGAGCAGTTCTTC
>TRBJ1-2|NA|many|TRBV20-1
CSASGWGVGYTF
TGCAGTGCTAGCGGGTGGGGGGTCGGCTACACCTTC
>TRBJ2-1|TRBD2|many|TRBV10-2
CASSVGLAGPLEFF
TGCGCCAGCAGTGTAGGACTAGCGGGACCTCTGGAGTTCTTC
>TRBJ2-1|TRBD2|few|TRBV12-3/TRBV12-4
CASSFGTSRATDEQFF
TGTGCCAGCAGTTTTGGGACTAGCAGAGCTACGGATGAGCAGTTCTTC